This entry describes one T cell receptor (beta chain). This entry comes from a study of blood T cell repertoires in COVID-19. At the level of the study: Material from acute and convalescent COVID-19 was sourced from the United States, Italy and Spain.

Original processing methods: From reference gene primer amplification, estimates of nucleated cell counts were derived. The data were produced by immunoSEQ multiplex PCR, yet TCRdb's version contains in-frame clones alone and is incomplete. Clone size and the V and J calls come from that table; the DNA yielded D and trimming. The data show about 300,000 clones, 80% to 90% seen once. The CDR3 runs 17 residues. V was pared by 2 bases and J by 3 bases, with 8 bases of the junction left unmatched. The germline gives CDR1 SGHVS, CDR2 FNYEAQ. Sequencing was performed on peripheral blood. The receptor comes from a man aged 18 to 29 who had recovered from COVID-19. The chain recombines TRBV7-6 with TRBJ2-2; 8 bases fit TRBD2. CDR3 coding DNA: TGTGCCAGCAGCTTATTAGGACTAGCTAGCCACACCGGGGAGCTGTTTTTT. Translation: CASSLLGLASHTGELFF.